This TCR beta chain was captured by sequencing in a study of blood T cell repertoires in COVID-19. About the research overall: The origin of the acute and convalescent COVID-19 samples was the United States, Italy and Spain. PBMCs, B-cell-depleted T cells, or T cells provided the cDNA or gDNA that made up the material.

Germline assignment: CDR1 SGHVS and CDR2 FNYEAQ. Trimming removed 0 bases at V and 2 bases at J, with 11 bases between. The CDR3 is 15 residues long. As processed by the authors: Reference gene primer amplification yielded estimated nucleated cell counts. Clones were read by immunoSEQ multiplex PCR, and TCRdb kept only the in-frame ones, dropping some. The DNA was the basis for D and trimming; V, J and clone size are from that table. The data show about 260,000 clones, with 83% seen just once and around 10% held by the top ten. Sequenced: peripheral blood. The TCR sequence derives from a woman between 45 and 60 years old who had recovered from COVID-19. The J gene is TRBJ2-7, the V gene TRBV7-6; D possibly corresponds to TRBD2 (6 bases). The CDR3 nucleotides read TGTGCCAGCAGCTTAGCCTCCGGGACTCCCTACGAGCAGTACTTC. Translation gives CASSLASGTPYEQYF.